This T cell receptor (beta chain) is drawn from a study of blood T cell repertoires in COVID-19. Clones were sequenced by immunoSEQ multiplex PCR, and TCRdb holds only the in-frame ones, with some missing. The sample holds some 200,000 clones, over 75% seen once. This clone was seen once. Deletions cut 0 bases from V and 8 bases from J, with 8 bases between. From germline, CDR1 is SGHNT and CDR2 YYREEE (reference sequence). CDR3 length equals 12 residues. Recruitment covered roughly 22 US areas and drew participants whose ages spanned roughly 18 to 100 years. Researchers sorted participants into cohorts using their self-reported clinical history. Before being deemed recovered, Cohort 3 donors had two negative PCRs, clearance, or symptom resolution.

The V and J genes are TRBV5-4 and TRBJ1-2; D unresolved. The receptor's source is a woman younger than 35 who had recovered from COVID-19. The sequencing input was PBMCs or T cells enriched from blood (not recorded which). The CDR3 DNA is TGTGCCAGCAGCTTGGACAGTCGAGGCTACACCTTC. Translating gives CASSLDSRGYTF.